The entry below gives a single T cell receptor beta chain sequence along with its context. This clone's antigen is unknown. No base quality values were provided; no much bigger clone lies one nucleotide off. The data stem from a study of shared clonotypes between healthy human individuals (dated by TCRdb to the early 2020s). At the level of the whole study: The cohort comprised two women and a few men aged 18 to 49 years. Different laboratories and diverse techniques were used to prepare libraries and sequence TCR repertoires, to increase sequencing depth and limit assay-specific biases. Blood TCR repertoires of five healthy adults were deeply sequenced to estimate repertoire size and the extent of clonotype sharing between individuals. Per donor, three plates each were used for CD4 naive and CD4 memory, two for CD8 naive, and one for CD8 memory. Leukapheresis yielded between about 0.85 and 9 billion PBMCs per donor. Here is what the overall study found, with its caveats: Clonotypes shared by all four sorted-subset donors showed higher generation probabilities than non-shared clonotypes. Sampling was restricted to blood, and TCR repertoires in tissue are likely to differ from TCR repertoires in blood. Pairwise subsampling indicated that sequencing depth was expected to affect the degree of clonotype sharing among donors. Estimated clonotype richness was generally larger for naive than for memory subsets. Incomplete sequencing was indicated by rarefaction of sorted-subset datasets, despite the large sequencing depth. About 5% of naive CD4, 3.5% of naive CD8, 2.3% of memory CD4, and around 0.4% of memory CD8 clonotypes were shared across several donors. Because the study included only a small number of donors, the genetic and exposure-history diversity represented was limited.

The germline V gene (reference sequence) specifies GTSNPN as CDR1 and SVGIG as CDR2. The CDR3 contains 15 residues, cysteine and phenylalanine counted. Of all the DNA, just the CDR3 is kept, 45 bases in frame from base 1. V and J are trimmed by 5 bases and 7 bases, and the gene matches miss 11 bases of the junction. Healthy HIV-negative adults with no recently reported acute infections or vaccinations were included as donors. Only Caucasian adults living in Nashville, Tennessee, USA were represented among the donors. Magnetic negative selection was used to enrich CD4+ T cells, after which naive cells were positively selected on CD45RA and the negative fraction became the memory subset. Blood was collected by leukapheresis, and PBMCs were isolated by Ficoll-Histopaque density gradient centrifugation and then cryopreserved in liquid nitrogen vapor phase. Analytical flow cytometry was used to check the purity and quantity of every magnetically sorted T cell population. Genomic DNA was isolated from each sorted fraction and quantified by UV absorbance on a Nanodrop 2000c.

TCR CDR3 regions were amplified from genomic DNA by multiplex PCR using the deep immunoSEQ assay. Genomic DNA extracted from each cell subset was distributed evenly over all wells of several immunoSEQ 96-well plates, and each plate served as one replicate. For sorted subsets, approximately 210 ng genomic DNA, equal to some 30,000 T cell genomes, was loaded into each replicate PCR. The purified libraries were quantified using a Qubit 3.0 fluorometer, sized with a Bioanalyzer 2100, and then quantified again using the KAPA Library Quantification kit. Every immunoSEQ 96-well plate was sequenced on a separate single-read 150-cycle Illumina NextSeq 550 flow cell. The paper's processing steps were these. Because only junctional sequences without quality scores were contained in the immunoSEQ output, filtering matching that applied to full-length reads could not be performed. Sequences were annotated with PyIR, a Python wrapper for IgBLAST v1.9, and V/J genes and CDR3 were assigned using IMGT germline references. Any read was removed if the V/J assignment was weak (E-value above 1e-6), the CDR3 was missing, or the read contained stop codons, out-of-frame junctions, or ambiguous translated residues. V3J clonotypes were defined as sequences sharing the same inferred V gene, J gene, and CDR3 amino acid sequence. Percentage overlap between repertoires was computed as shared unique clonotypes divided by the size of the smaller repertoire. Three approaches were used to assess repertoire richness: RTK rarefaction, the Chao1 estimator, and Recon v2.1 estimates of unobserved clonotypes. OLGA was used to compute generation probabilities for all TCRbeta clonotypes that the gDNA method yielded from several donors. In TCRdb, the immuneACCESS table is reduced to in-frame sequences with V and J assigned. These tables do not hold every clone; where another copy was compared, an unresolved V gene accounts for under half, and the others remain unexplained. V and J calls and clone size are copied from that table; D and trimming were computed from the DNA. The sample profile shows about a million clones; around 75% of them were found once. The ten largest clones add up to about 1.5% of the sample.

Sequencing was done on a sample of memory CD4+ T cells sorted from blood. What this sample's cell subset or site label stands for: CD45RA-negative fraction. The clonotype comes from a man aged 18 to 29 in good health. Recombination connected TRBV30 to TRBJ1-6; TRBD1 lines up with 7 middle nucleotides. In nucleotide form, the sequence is TGTGCCTGGGGGAACAGGGGAATTAGGAATTCACCCCTCCACTTT. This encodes CAWGNRGIRNSPLHF.